The rows below give T cell receptor beta chains drawn from one sample of a study of CD8 T cells in Susac syndrome. TCRdb reanalysed the immunoSEQ multiplex PCR reads using MiXCR and keeps one entry per CDR3 protein. This sample carries 120,000 or so distinct CDR3 sequences, around 94% of them seen once, and the ten largest clones take about 0.13%. Sample: CD4+ T cells from PBMCs. Every receptor here comes from a human donor with multiple sclerosis. Each CDR3 is given with its conserved first and last residue. D genes are given only for firm matches. Clone sizes are given selectively: once, few, many, or a class where the clone is expanded.

TGTGCCACCAGTGATCCTACTTGGGAGACCCAGTACTTC CATSDPTWETQYF TRBJ2-5 . TRBV24-1 few
TGTGCCAGCAGCCACCTACAGGGTGACGAGCAGTACTTC CASSHLQGDEQYF TRBJ2-7 . TRBV4-2 .
TGTGCCACCCATTCACAGGGGAGCTCCTACAATGAGCAGTTCTTC CATHSQGSSYNEQFF TRBJ2-1 TRBD1 TRBV24-1 .
TGTGCCAGCAGCCACGGACAGAACACTGAAGCTTTCTTT CASSHGQNTEAFF TRBJ1-1 . TRBV7-9 .
TGTGCCAGCAGTTTCAGGACAGGGGCAGCCAAAAACATTCAGTACTTC CASSFRTGAAKNIQYF TRBJ2-4 TRBD1 TRBV12-3/TRBV12-4 once
TGTGCCAGCAAGCGGTACAATGAGCAGTTCTTC CASKRYNEQFF TRBJ2-1 . TRBV12-3/TRBV12-4 .
TGTGCCAGCAGTCCCTCTTTCGGGACTTTTTCCTACGAGCAGTACTTC CASSPSFGTFSYEQYF TRBJ2-7 . TRBV6-1 .
TGCGCCAGCAGCCAAGGAGGAACCTTGACCTATAATTCACCCCTCCACTTT CASSQGGTLTYNSPLHF TRBJ1-6 . TRBV4-1 .
TGTGCCAGCAGCCAGGGGGTCCCGGGACAGGGGGAGACGGCGTTCTTC CASSQGVPGQGETAFF TRBJ2-1 TRBD1 TRBV3-1 once
TGCAGCGTTGACCGGGGGGACAGCACAGATACGCAGTATTTT CSVDRGDSTDTQYF TRBJ2-3 TRBD2 TRBV29-1 .
TGTGCCAGCAGAAACCTCGGGACAGGGGTAGATACGCAGTATTTT CASRNLGTGVDTQYF TRBJ2-3 TRBD1 TRBV12-3/TRBV12-4 .
TGTGCCATCAAGACGGGACTGAGCACCGGGGAGCTGTTTTTT CAIKTGLSTGELFF TRBJ2-2 . TRBV5-5 .
TGTGCCCTTTCCGACGGCAGCAATCAGCCCCAGCATTTT CALSDGSNQPQHF TRBJ1-5 . TRBV10-3 .
TGCGCCAGCAGCCGCACAGGGGCCCCGGAGGAGACCCAGTACTTC CASSRTGAPEETQYF TRBJ2-5 TRBD1 TRBV5-1 .
TGTGCCAGCAGCTTAGCAGCGGGACAGGGCTACTATGGCTACACCTTC CASSLAAGQGYYGYTF TRBJ1-2 TRBD1 TRBV7-2 .
TGTGCCAGCAGCCTAGGACAGGACAATGAAAAACTGTTTTTT CASSLGQDNEKLFF TRBJ1-4 TRBD1 TRBV13 .
TGCGCCAGCAGCCCCTCCCAGGTACGGAACACTGAAGCTTTCTTT CASSPSQVRNTEAFF TRBJ1-1 . TRBV5-1 .
TGCGCCAGCAGCTATGGGACAGGGGAAGACTATGGCTACACCTTC CASSYGTGEDYGYTF TRBJ1-2 TRBD1 TRBV5-1 .
TGCGCCAGCAACCCCGACGCAACAAACATTCAGTACTTC CASNPDATNIQYF TRBJ2-4 . TRBV5-1 .
TGTGCCAGCAGTTCGACACAGGGACATCAGCCCCAGCATTTT CASSSTQGHQPQHF TRBJ1-5 . TRBV12-3/TRBV12-4 .
TGTGCCAGCTCACCACCGGGCAGGGGGTACACTGAAGCTTTCTTT CASSPPGRGYTEAFF TRBJ1-1 TRBD1 TRBV18 .
TGTGCCAGCAGCTTAGTACAGGGGGCCAAAGGATATGGCTACACCTTC CASSLVQGAKGYGYTF TRBJ1-2 TRBD1 TRBV7-2 .
TGTGCCTGGACTCTGCCTCCCGGGGAGCTGTTTTTT CAWTLPPGELFF TRBJ2-2 . TRBV30 .
TGTGCCAGCTCCTCAGGACAGGGCGAGCAGCCCCAGCATTTT CASSSGQGEQPQHF TRBJ1-5 TRBD1 TRBV18 .
TGTGCCAGTAGCGACAAATATAACTATGGCTACACCTTC CASSDKYNYGYTF TRBJ1-2 . TRBV19 .
TGTGCCAGCAGCCTTCGGCGGGATTATGGCTACACCTTC CASSLRRDYGYTF TRBJ1-2 . TRBV7-2 .
TGCAGCGTAGTAGCGGGCCACGCCTACAATGAGCAGTTCTTC CSVVAGHAYNEQFF TRBJ2-1 TRBD2 TRBV29-1 .
TGTGCCAGCAGCTTGATGTCCCGAGACTCCCCCGCTTTT CASSLMSRDSPAF TRBJ1-4 . TRBV5-6 .
TGTGCCAGCACTTCTCCATTTCGTAACTATGGCTACACCTTC CASTSPFRNYGYTF TRBJ1-2 . TRBV28 once
TGTGCTAGTGGTTTGGAAGTACGGGGCAGTCAGCCCCAGCATTTT CASGLEVRGSQPQHF TRBJ1-5 . TRBV12-5 .
TGTGCCAGCCAGGGACAGCTGAACACTGAAGCTTTCTTT CASQGQLNTEAFF TRBJ1-1 TRBD1 TRBV6-2/TRBV6-3 .
TGCAGTGCTAGCGACGGGAGAGGCGCAGATACGCAGTATTTT CSASDGRGADTQYF TRBJ2-3 . TRBV20-1 .
TGTGCCAGCACCCGTAGGGGGGGCGAGCAGTACTTC CASTRRGGEQYF TRBJ2-7 . TRBV7-2 .
TGTGCCAGCAGCCAAGTGGCCACTGAAGCTTTCTTT CASSQVATEAFF TRBJ1-1 . TRBV3-1 .
TGTGCCAGCAGCTCACCCCCGGAGCCCCAGCATTTT CASSSPPEPQHF TRBJ1-5 . TRBV7-2 .